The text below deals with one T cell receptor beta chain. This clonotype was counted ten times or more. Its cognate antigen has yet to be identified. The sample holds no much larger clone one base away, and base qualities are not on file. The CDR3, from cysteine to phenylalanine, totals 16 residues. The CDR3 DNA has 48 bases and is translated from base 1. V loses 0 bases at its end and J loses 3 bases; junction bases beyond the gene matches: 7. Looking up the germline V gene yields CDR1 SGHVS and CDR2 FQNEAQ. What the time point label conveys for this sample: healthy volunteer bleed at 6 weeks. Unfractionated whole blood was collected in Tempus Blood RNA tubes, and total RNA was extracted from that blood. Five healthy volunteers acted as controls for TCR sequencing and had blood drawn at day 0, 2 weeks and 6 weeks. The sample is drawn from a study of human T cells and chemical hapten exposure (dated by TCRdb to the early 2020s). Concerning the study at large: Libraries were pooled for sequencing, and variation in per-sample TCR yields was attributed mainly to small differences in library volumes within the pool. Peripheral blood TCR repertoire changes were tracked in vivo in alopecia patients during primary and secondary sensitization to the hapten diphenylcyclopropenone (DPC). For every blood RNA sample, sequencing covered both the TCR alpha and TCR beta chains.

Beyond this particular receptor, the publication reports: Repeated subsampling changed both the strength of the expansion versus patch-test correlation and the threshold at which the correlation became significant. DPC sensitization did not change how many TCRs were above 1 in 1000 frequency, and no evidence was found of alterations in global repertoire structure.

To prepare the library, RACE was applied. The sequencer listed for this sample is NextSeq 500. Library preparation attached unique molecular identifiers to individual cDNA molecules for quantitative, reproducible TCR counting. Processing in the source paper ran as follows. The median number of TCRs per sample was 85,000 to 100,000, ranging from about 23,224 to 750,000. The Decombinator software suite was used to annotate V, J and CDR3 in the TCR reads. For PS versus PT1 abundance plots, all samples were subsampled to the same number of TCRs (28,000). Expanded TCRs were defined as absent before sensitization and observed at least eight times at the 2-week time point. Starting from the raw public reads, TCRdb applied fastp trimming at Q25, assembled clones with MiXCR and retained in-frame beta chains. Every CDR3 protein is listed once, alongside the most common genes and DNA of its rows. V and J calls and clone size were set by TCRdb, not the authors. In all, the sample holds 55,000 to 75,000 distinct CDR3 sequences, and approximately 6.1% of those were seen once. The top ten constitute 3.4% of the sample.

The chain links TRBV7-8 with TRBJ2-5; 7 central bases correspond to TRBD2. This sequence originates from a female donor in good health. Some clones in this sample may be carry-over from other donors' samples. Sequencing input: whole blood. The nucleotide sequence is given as TGTGCCAGCAGCTTAGCGTTCGGGACTATGGAAGAGACCCAGTACTTC. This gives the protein CASSLAFGTMEETQYF.